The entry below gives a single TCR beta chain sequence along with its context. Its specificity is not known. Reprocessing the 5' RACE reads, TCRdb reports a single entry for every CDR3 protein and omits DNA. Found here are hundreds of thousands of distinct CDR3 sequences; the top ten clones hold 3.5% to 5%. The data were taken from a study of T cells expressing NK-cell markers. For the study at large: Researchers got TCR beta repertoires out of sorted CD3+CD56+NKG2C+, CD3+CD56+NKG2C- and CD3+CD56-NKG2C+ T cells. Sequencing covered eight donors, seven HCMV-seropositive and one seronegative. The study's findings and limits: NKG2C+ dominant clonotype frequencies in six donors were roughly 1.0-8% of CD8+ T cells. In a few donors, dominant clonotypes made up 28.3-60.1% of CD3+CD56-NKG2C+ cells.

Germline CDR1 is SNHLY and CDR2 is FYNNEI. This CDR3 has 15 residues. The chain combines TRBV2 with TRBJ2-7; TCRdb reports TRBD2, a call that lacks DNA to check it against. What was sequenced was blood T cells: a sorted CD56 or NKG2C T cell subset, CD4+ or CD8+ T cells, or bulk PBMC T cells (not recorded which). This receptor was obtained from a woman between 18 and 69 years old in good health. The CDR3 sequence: CASSRLAGSSYEQYF.